What follows is one T cell receptor (beta chain) and its context. The antigen is unknown. This record comes from a study of cytomegalovirus exposure and HLA in healthy donors. Study as a whole: Early on, a data release was issued that held roughly 86 million unique TCRs from HLA-typed donors.

Study-wide results and caveats: One later analysis reportedly identified an Asian-associated ancestry cluster that showed fewer N-insertions than the roughly 600-donor mean.

Though nominally healthy at sampling, donors likely had unrecorded immune exposures. PCR amplification relied on 60 Vbeta primers (plus 13 Jbeta primers). The repertoire was sequenced with immunoSEQ multiplex PCR; TCRdb's copy has only in-frame clones and lacks some. The table lists tens of thousands of clones. The receptor was isolated from a woman aged 55-69 years in good health and CMV-seronegative. The sequencing input was PBMCs.

DNA of the CDR3: TGTGCTAGTGGCCGGGGACAGGAGAACACCGGGGAGCTGTTTTTT. Amino acid sequence: CASGRGQENTGELFF. The chain carries TRBV12-5 and TRBJ2-2; 8 bases are shared with TRBD1. This CDR3 has 15 residues. Germline assignment: CDR1 LGHNT and CDR2 FRNRAP. J gave up 1 base and V 6 bases, and 4 bases lay outside the gene matches. Using reference TRBV12-5 and TRBJ2-2 for the parts outside the CDR3, the full variable domain is DARVTQTPRHKVTEMGQEVTMRCQPILGHNTVFWYRQTMMQGLELLAYFRNRAPLDDSGMPKDRFSAEMPDATLATLKIQPSEPRDSAVYFCASGRGQENTGELFFGEGSRLTVL.